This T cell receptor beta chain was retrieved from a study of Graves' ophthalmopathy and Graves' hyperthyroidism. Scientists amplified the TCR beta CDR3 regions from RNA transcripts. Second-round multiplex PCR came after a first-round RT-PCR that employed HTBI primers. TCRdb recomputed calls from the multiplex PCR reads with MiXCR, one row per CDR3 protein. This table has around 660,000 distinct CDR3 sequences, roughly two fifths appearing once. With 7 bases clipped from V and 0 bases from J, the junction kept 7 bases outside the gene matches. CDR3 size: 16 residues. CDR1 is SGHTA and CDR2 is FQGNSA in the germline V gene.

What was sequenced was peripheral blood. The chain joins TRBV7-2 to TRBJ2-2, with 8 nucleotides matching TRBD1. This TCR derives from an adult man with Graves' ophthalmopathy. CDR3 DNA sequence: TGTGCCAGCACAGCGCTACAGGGGGCGAACACCGGGGAGCTGTTTTTT. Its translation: CASTALQGANTGELFF. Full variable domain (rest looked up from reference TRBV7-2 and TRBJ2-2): GAGVSQSPSNKVTEKGKDVELRCDPISGHTALYWYRQSLGQGLEFLIYFQGNSAPDKSGLPSDRFSAERTGGSVSTLTIQRTQQEDSAVYLCASTALQGANTGELFFGEGSRLTVL.